The clone carrying this T cell receptor (beta chain) was counted once. TCRdb's table, derived via immunoSEQ multiplex PCR, lists solely in-frame clones and lacks some. The sample carries 320,000 or so clones, roughly 85% recorded once. The record originates from a study of blood T cell repertoires in COVID-19. V was clipped by 3 bases and J by 9 bases, with 5 bases between them. Germline V CDR1 and CDR2: SGHTA, FQGNSA. The length of the CDR3 is 11 residues. The sequenced sample consisted of PBMCs or T cells enriched from blood (not recorded which). The chain uses TRBV7-2 and TRBJ2-2; D unresolved. This TCR was sampled from a woman in her twenties or thirties who had been exposed to COVID-19. Written as DNA, the CDR3 is TGTGCCAGCAGCTTCCCCAGGGAGCTGTTTTTT. This translates into CASSFPRELFF.